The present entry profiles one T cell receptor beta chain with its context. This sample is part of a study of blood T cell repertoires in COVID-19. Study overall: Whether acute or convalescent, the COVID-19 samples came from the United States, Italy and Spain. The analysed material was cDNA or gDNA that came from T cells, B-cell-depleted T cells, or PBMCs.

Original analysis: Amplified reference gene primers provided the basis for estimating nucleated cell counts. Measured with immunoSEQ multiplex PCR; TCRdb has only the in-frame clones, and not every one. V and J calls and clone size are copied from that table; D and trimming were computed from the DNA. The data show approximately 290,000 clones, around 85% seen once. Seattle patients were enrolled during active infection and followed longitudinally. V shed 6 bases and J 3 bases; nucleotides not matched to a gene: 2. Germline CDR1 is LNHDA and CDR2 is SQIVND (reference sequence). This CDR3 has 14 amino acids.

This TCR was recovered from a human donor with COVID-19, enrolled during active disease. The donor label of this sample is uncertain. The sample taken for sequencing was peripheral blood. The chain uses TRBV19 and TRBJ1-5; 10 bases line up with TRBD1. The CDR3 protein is CASRGQGVNQPQHF. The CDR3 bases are TGTGCCAGTAGAGGACAGGGGGTCAATCAGCCCCAGCATTTT.